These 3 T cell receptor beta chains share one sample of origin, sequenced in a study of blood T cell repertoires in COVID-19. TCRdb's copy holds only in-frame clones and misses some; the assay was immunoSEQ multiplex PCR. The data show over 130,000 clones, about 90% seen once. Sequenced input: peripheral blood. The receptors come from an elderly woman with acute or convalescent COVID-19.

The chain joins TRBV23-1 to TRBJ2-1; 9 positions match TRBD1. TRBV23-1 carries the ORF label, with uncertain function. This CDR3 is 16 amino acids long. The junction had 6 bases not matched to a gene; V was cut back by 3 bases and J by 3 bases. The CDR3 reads CASSHRDRENYNEQFF. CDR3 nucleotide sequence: TGCGCCAGCAGTCACCGGGACAGGGAGAACTACAATGAGCAGTTCTTC.

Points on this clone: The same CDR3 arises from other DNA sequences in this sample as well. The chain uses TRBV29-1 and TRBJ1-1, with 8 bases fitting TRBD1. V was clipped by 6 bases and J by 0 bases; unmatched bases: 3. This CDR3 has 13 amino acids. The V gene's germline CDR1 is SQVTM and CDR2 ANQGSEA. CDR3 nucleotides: TGCAGCGTCGGACAGGGCTTGAACACTGAAGCTTTCTTT. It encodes CSVGQGLNTEAFF.

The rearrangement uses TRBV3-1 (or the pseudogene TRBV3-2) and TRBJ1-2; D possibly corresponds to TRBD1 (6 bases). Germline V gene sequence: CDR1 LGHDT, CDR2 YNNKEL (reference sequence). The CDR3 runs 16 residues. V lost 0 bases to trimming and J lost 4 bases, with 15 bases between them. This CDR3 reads CASSQEPTLGGYGYTF. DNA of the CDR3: TGTGCCAGCAGCCAAGAACCCACCCTAGGGGGCTATGGCTACACCTTC.